This TCR beta chain comes out of a study of human T cells and chemical hapten exposure (dated by TCRdb to the early 2020s). A note on the overall study: For sensitization, 2% DPC in acetone was applied to a roughly 2 cm by roughly 2 cm area of upper inner arm skin. Blood was sampled from patients pre-sensitization (week 0) and at 2, 6 and about 24 weeks after DPC sensitization. Alopecia areata with under or over 50% scalp involvement, alopecia totalis and alopecia universalis were represented in the patient cohort, which was mostly female. For TCR sequencing, blood came from over 25 alopecia patients at anywhere from one to four time points (pre-sensitization, 2, 6 and 24 weeks). The libraries were sequenced as a pool, and the TCR yield per sample differed mostly because of small variations in library volumes within the pool. In alopecia patients, the study followed how the peripheral blood TCR repertoire changed in vivo over primary and secondary sensitization to diphenylcyclopropenone (DPC), a hapten. Weekly therapeutic DPC doses were additionally applied to the scalp of patients throughout the approximately 25-week study period. Patch testing on the upper back used Finn chambers containing 0.01% DPC, with scoring done after 6 days according to International Contact Dermatitis Research Group standards. Broad study findings and their caveats: DPC sensitization did not change the number of TCRs with a frequency above 1 in 1000, and there was no evidence of changes in global repertoire structure. A positive correlation was found between the number of PT1 expanded TCRs and patch test score, with significance reached at thresholds 8, 16 and 32 but not 4. Compared with pre-sensitization or healthy control sets, expanded TCRs formed significantly more large CDR3 similarity clusters, which is consistent with antigen-driven responses. After repeated subsampling, changes were observed in the strength of the expansion versus patch-test correlation and in the threshold at which the correlation became significant. Because all patients had alopecia, a presumed autoimmune disease, the immune response of the patients might differ from that of healthy individuals.

Library preparation employed RACE. Sequenced on a NextSeq 500. During library preparation, unique molecular identifiers were attached to individual cDNA molecules so that TCRs could be counted in a quantitative, reproducible way. Both TCR alpha and TCR beta chains were sequenced from each blood RNA sample. In the paper's pipeline: The median number of TCRs per sample was approximately 98,000, ranging from roughly 23,224 to 690,600. The Decombinator software suite was used to annotate the V, J and CDR3 of the TCR reads. To make PS versus PT1 abundance plots, every sample was subsampled to the same number of TCRs (28,000). TCRs were defined as expanded if absent before sensitization and observed at least eight times at the 2-week time point. TCRdb redid the processing of the public reads, applying fastp at Q25 and MiXCR, and retained in-frame beta chains. Each entry merges the rows of one CDR3 protein and shows their most common DNA and genes. The authors' filters were not applied to this entry. The sample table contains 80,000 to 100,000 distinct CDR3 sequences; only one count was recorded for 6% to 9% of them. The ten largest make up under 2% of the sample.

The time point label here, explained by the study, means: patch test 1, 2 weeks after DPC sensitization. In light of the paper, this sample's treatment or condition label describes: therapeutic diphenylcyclopropenone sensitization with weekly scalp DPC. At each patch-test visit, blood was drawn before the patch test was applied. Eligible patients were aged 18 to 70, diagnosed with alopecia, deemed suitable for DPC therapy, and excluded if pregnant. Total RNA was extracted from unfractionated whole blood collected in Tempus Blood RNA tubes. This clonotype was seen many times. The specificity of this receptor is unknown. No qualities accompany the bases; no much larger clone lies one base away. The germline V gene sets CDR1 to SGHTA and CDR2 to FQGNSA. The CDR3 numbers 15 residues from cysteine through phenylalanine. Only the CDR3 region is kept as DNA, spanning 45 bases read in frame from base 1. Trimming accounts for 4 bases at V and 4 bases at J, while the number of junction bases matched to no gene is 7.

The sequence joins TRBV7-2 to TRBJ2-5, and TRBD1 matches 9 of the central bases. The TCR was taken from a woman aged 30 to 39 with alopecia areata. Some clones in this sample may be carry-over from other donors' samples. Here the sequenced sample was whole blood, taken in connection with sensitization to the hapten diphenylcyclopropenone (DPC). The DNA sequence is as follows: TGTGCCAGCAGCTACCGGGACAGGGTTTCAGAGACCCAGTACTTC. The resulting protein is CASSYRDRVSETQYF.